This T cell receptor (beta chain) derives from a study of technical replicates of blood from a few donors (dated by TCRdb to 2016 to 2017). The library relied on the immunoSEQ multiplex PCR assay. The clones in this table, taken by TCRdb from immuneACCESS, are in-frame only. Not every clone is retained; where verified, under half of the shortfall comes from an unresolved V gene, and the cause of the rest is unknown. The sample table records approximately 58,000 clones; approximately 86% of these occur just once. The top ten hold approximately 5% of the sample. A remark on this clone: Its binding antigen is unknown. No qualities accompany the bases; no much larger clone lies one base away.

Including cysteine and phenylalanine, the CDR3 has 14 amino acids. CDR3 DNA only is kept here, 42 bases in frame from base 1. CDR1 ENHRY and CDR2 SYGVKD were looked up in the germline V gene. Germline trimming amounts to 3 bases on V and 6 bases on J, with 7 as the count of junction bases outside the gene matches. In this chain, TRBV10-3 is recombined with TRBJ2-7; 8 bases in the junction line up with TRBD1. The TCR comes from a human donor in good health. Some clones in this sample may be carry-over from other donors' samples. Sequencing used PBMCs. Here the CDR3 is given as CAISDVDRVSEQYF. The DNA reads TGTGCCATCAGTGACGTGGACAGGGTGAGCGAGCAGTACTTC.